These 24 T cell receptor beta chains were sequenced from one sample in a study of beta chain features in type 1 diabetes. Whole-study findings and limits: Type 1 diabetes patients showed a moderate but significant shortening of TCRB CDR3s in all four CD4+ subsets.

All of the isolated RNA was reverse transcribed, so expressed TCRB transcripts were sequenced. Assay: immunoSEQ multiplex PCR; the TCRdb copy retains only in-frame clones and omits some. The repertoire has 600,000 to 750,000 clones, around 12% of them found once; the top ten carry over 0.1%. For these TCRs, the target antigens are not known. Sample: naive CD4+ T cells from blood. These receptors all stem from a man aged 25-45 years with type 1 diabetes.

The chain is built from TRBV2 and TRBJ1-1; D may be TRBD1 (5 bases). The germline V gene encodes CDR1 SNHLY and CDR2 FYNNEI. V lost 2 bases and J 0 bases, leaving 10 bases between the germline ends. This CDR3 contains 15 residues. DNA of the CDR3: TGTGCCAGCAGTGAACAGGGTGGGATGAACACTGAAGCTTTCTTT. As protein: CASSEQGGMNTEAFF.

This clone has only a few counts. A read error may account for a junction end that differs from germline. The gene calls are TRBV6-1 and TRBJ2-3; the match to TRBD2 covers 9 bases. CDR1 and CDR2 (germline): MNHNS, SASEGT. This CDR3 region has 13 residues. The CDR3 spells CASRGTSRDTQYF. The CDR3 coding sequence is TGTGCCAGCAGGGGGACTAGCAGAGATACGCAGTATTTT.

This clone was counted a few times. The V and J genes are TRBV5-4 and TRBJ1-6; the D is unclear. Germline CDR1 SGHNT, CDR2 YYREEE (reference sequence). The CDR3 spans 14 residues. Trimming removed 1 base from V and 6 bases from J, with 8 bases in between. Here the CDR3 reads CASSLYGGNSPLHF. The CDR3 bases are TGTGCCAGCAGCTTGTACGGCGGTAATTCACCCCTCCACTTT.

The table lists this clone with a few counts. The chain uses TRBV7-6 and TRBJ1-2; 8 nucleotides match TRBD1. Losses at the gene ends were 1 base for V and 4 bases for J; bases not matched to a gene: 2. The CDR3 has 14 amino acids. Germline V gene data show CDR1 as SGHVS and CDR2 as FNYEAQ. The CDR3 DNA follows: TGTGCCAGCAGCTTAGGACAGGGGAGCTATGGCTACACCTTC. This codes for CASSLGQGSYGYTF.

This clone was seen only a few times. The rearrangement links TRBV9 to TRBJ2-1, with D tentatively TRBD1 (5 bases). Germline V CDR1 and CDR2: SGDLS, YYNGEE. The length of the CDR3 is 16 residues. The V gene lost 0 bases and the J gene lost 0 bases, with 10 bases spanning the gap. The CDR3 region is CASSVGADSSYNEQFF. The DNA for the CDR3 is TGTGCCAGCAGCGTAGGAGCAGACAGCTCCTACAATGAGCAGTTCTTC.

In its sample, this clone was seen a few times. The genes are TRBV28 and TRBJ1-5, with 10 bases aligning to TRBD1. Germline V gives CDR1 MDHEN, CDR2 SYDVKM. The V and J ends lost 0 bases and 2 bases, in that order; junction bases with no gene match: 7. CDR3 length equals 18 residues. The CDR3: CASSLCGTGVCRNQPQHF. The CDR3 DNA is TGTGCCAGCAGTTTATGCGGGACAGGGGTTTGTCGCAATCAGCCCCAGCATTTT.

With regard to this clone: This CDR3 is also generated by other DNA sequences in the sample. The chain joins TRBV5-4 to TRBJ2-2; 8 bases are a match to TRBD1. V lost 4 bases to trimming and J lost 0 bases; unmatched junction nucleotides: 2. The CDR3 covers 15 residues. Germline-derived CDR1 and CDR2 are SGHNT and YYREEE (reference sequence). CDR3 DNA: TGTGCCAGCAGCCCAGGGGGCGCGAACACCGGGGAGCTGTTTTTT. Its translation: CASSPGGANTGELFF.

The chain combines TRBV9 with TRBJ2-3, with D perhaps assigned TRBD1 or TRBD2 (6 bases each). The CDR3 covers 14 residues. Germline CDR1 SGDLS, CDR2 YYNGEE. The ends were cut back, 0 bases at V and 6 bases at J, with 11 bases in the middle. The CDR3 loop reads CASSVVGGPDTQYF. The CDR3 DNA reads TGTGCCAGCAGCGTAGTTGGGGGGCCCGATACGCAGTATTTT.

This clone was seen more than once but under ten times. The chain recombines TRBV9 with TRBJ1-1, with D perhaps matching TRBD1 (6 bases). Trimming removed 3 bases from V and 4 bases from J, with 7 bases in between. Germline loops: CDR1 SGDLS, CDR2 YYNGEE. The CDR3 is 12 residues long. The CDR3 loop is CASSGTATEAFF. As DNA, the CDR3 is TGTGCCAGCAGCGGGACAGCCACTGAAGCTTTCTTT.

The rearrangement joins TRBV29-1 to TRBJ2-5, with 14 bases fitting TRBD2. Per the germline V gene, CDR1 is SQVTM and CDR2 is ANQGSEA. The CDR3 runs to 16 residues. V was clipped by 7 bases and J by 5 bases; unmatched bases: 12. DNA of the CDR3: TGCAGCGCACGGAGGACTAGCGGGGGGTTAGGGGAGACCCAGTACTTC. This translates into CSARRTSGGLGETQYF. Using reference TRBV29-1 and TRBJ2-5 for the parts outside the CDR3, the full variable domain is SAVISQKPSRDICQRGTSLTIQCQVDSQVTMMFWYRQQPGQSLTLIATANQGSEATYESGFVIDKFPISRPNLTFSTLTVSNMSPEDSSIYLCSARRTSGGLGETQYFGPGTRLLVL.

This clone was picked up a small number of times. This rearrangement joins TRBV7-9 to TRBJ1-6; 7 bases map to TRBD1. Germline CDR1 SEHNR, CDR2 FQNEAQ (reference sequence). The CDR3 totals 13 residues. V was clipped by 5 bases and J by 9 bases; unmatched bases: 4. The CDR3 region is CASSPRQGSPLHF. CDR3 bases: TGTGCCAGCAGCCCACGACAGGGTTCACCCCTCCACTTT.

The chain has TRBV29-1 and TRBJ2-5, with TRBD1 identical over 8 bases. The CDR3 runs to 12 residues. V was pared by 7 bases and J by 11 bases, with 12 bases of the junction left unmatched. Germline lookup yields CDR1 SQVTM and CDR2 ANQGSEA. CDR3 bases: TGCAGCGCGGGACAGGCCCCGGCCGGTCAGTACTTC. Translated, it gives CSAGQAPAGQYF.

Only a few counts were recorded for this clone. The chain uses TRBV4-3 and TRBJ2-2; 7 bases fit TRBD1. This CDR3 has 15 amino acids. Germline values: CDR1 LGHNA, CDR2 YSLEER. The V and J ends lost 3 bases and 0 bases, in that order; junction bases with no gene match: 1. The CDR3 nucleotides are TGCGCCAGCAGCCACGGGACAGCGAACACCGGGGAGCTGTTTTTT. It is translated as CASSHGTANTGELFF.

This clone has only a few counts. The chain uses TRBV13 and TRBJ2-5, with TRBD2 as a possible D gene (5 bases). The germline gives CDR1 PRHDT, CDR2 FYEKMQ (reference sequence). Trimming left V 1 base short and J 5 bases short, with 17 bases between. The CDR3 sequence is 16 residues long. The CDR3 DNA reads TGTGCCAGCAGCTTAGAGTTAGACACGGGGTTTGAGACCCAGTACTTC. Its translation is CASSLELDTGFETQYF. The full variable domain, in which reference TRBV13 and TRBJ2-5 provide the parts outside the CDR3, is AAGVIQSPRHLIKEKRETATLKCYPIPRHDTVYWYQQGPGQDPQFLISFYEKMQSDKGSIPDRFSAQQFSDYHSELNMSSLELGDSALYFCASSLELDTGFETQYFGPGTRLLVL.

A few counts support this clone. The rearrangement uses TRBV11-2 and TRBJ2-6; D might be TRBD2 (5 bases). CDR1 is SGHAT, CDR2 FQNNGV, per germline. V lost 5 bases, J lost 2 bases, and 13 bases lay in between. This CDR3 contains 16 residues. The CDR3 DNA is TGTGCCAGCAGCCCCCTCGGGGAACCTGGGGCCAACGTCCTGACTTTC. Protein: CASSPLGEPGANVLTF. The variable domain in full, completed from reference TRBV11-2 and TRBJ2-6, reads EAGVAQSPRYKIIEKRQSVAFWCNPISGHATLYWYQQILGQGPKLLIQFQNNGVVDDSQLPKDRFSAERLKGVDSTLKIQPAKLEDSAVYLCASSPLGEPGANVLTFGAGSRLTVL.

The gene calls are TRBV30 and TRBJ2-1; TRBD2 matches at 7 bases. The CDR3 loop spans 14 amino acids. The germline V gene encodes CDR1 GTSNPN and CDR2 SVGIG (reference sequence). The V segment lost 0 bases and the J segment 7 bases; nucleotides outside the gene matches: 6. The CDR3 reads CAWSVGAGLNEQFF. The CDR3 DNA reads as TGTGCCTGGAGTGTCGGAGCGGGGCTGAATGAGCAGTTCTTC.

The V call is TRBV7-2, the J call TRBJ2-3; D uncertain. CDR1 is SGHTA and CDR2 is FQGNSA in the germline V gene. Trimming stripped 1 base from V and 0 bases from J, with 8 bases between. This CDR3 has 15 residues. The CDR3 reads CASSLVAGSTDTQYF. In nucleotides, the CDR3 is TGTGCCAGCAGCTTAGTGGCAGGAAGCACAGATACGCAGTATTTT. Full variable domain (remainder filled in from reference TRBV7-2 and TRBJ2-3): GAGVSQSPSNKVTEKGKDVELRCDPISGHTALYWYRQSLGQGLEFLIYFQGNSAPDKSGLPSDRFSAERTGGSVSTLTIQRTQQEDSAVYLCASSLVAGSTDTQYFGPGTRLTVL.

The rearrangement joins TRBV27 to TRBJ1-5, with D possibly TRBD1 on 5 matching bases. This CDR3 has 16 residues. Trimming stripped 5 bases from V and 3 bases from J, with 17 bases between. In germline, CDR1 is MNHEY, CDR2 SMNVEV (reference sequence). CDR3 DNA sequence: TGTGCCAGCAGTCCGAAGACAGCCACCTACAATCAGCCCCAGCATTTT. The encoded protein is CASSPKTATYNQPQHF.

The chain recombines TRBV14 with TRBJ1-2; 11 bases agree with TRBD1. V lost 2 bases and J lost 7; bases outside the gene matches: 9. Per germline, CDR1 SGHDN and CDR2 FVKESK. The CDR3 extends over 16 amino acids. CDR3: CASSQQPRTGGGGYTF. The DNA of the CDR3 is TGTGCCAGCAGCCAACAGCCCCGGACAGGGGGCGGTGGCTACACCTTC. The full variable domain, its missing parts supplied by reference TRBV14 and TRBJ1-2, is EAGVTQFPSHSVIEKGQTVTLRCDPISGHDNLYWYRRVMGKEIKFLLHFVKESKQDESGMPNNRFLAERTGGTYSTLKVQPAELEDSGVYFCASSQQPRTGGGGYTFGSGTRLTVV.

In this sample, this clone turned up a few times. The V call is TRBV4-3, the J call TRBJ2-1; D unclear. CDR3 size: 12 residues. V gave up 0 bases and J gave up 8 bases, with 5 bases separating them. Germline assignment: CDR1 LGHNA and CDR2 YSLEER. The CDR3 reads CASSQDTYEQFF. CDR3 bases: TGCGCCAGCAGCCAAGATACGTATGAGCAGTTCTTC.

In its sample, this clone was seen a few times. The chain is built from TRBV11-3 and TRBJ1-6; 7 nucleotides match TRBD1. CDR1 and CDR2 (germline): SGHNT, YENEEA. Trimming removed 5 bases from V and 4 bases from J; junction bases left unmatched: 2. CDR3 length equals 14 residues. CDR3 nucleotide sequence: TGTGCCAGCAGCCGGGACAGTTATAATTCACCCCTCCACTTT. Amino acid sequence: CASSRDSYNSPLHF.

The CDR3 region is CASSLGGTGAVYEQFF. Here the CDR3 DNA reads TGTGCCAGCAGCTTGGGCGGGACAGGGGCTGTATATGAGCAGTTCTTC. The chain couples TRBV7-2 to TRBJ2-1; the match to TRBD1 covers 10 bases. The CDR3 is 16 residues long. Germline V gives CDR1 SGHTA, CDR2 FQGNSA. With V trimmed by 3 bases and J by 8 bases, 10 bases remained unmatched.

This clone came up a few times. The sample has other DNA sequences that encode this CDR3 too. CDR3 DNA sequence: TGCGCCAGCAGCCGCCTAGCGGGGAGCACAGATACGCAGTATTTT. Translating it yields CASSRLAGSTDTQYF. V gene TRBV4-3 combines with J gene TRBJ2-3, with 9 bases identical to TRBD2. The CDR3 covers 15 residues. The germline CDR1 and CDR2 sequences are LGHNA and YSLEER. The V gene end was trimmed by 4 bases and the J gene end by 0 bases; junction bases not matched to a gene: 2.

This chain links TRBV18 with TRBJ2-7, with TRBD1 identical over 10 bases. The CDR3 runs 15 residues. The V and J ends lost 3 bases and 5 bases, in that order; junction bases with no gene match: 7. CDR1 is KGHSH and CDR2 is LQKENI in the germline V gene. The CDR3 nucleotides are TGTGCCAGCTCACCGGGACAGGGGTCATTCAACGAGCAGTACTTC. The encoded protein is CASSPGQGSFNEQYF.